The 5 T cell receptor delta chains below were found in one sample sequenced in a study of DNA immune sequencing with unique molecular identifiers. All 8 TRDV and 4 TRDJ genes were targeted in 32-plex amplification of genomic DNA. The library had 12-nucleotide UMIs introduced over roughly 3 barcoding cycles, then a second adapter PCR. TCRdb reran clone calling via CATT on the multiplex PCR reads. Of about 2,000 delta-chain clones listed, about 18% are singletons. Sample: gamma-delta T cells from PBMCs. All receptors derive from a human donor in good health.

In this sample, this clone is medium-sized (0.01 to 0.1%). This sequence joins TRDV1 and TRDJ1, with 7 bases aligning to TRDD3. Trimming cost V 2 bases and J 10 bases; bases outside gene matches: 10. Per germline, CDR1 TSWWSYY and CDR2 QGS. The CDR3 runs to 14 residues. Here the CDR3 DNA reads TGTGCTCTTGGGGAAGGATACGTTGCGTTGGGACTCATCTTT. It specifies CALGEGYVALGLIF.

This clone was seen only a few times. It may be a read error: a sequence one base away is much more abundant. The chain recombines TRDV2 with TRDJ1; D perhaps matches TRDD3 (5 bases). Deletions cut 0 bases from V and 6 bases from J, with 16 bases between. CDR1 is GEAIGNYY and CDR2 is EKD in the germline V gene. The CDR3 contains 15 residues. The CDR3 sequence is CACDTLIGGANKLIF. The DNA for the CDR3 is TGTGCCTGTGACACCCTTATTGGTGGGGCCAATAAACTCATCTTT.

There are a few counts of this clone. The rearrangement joins TRDV1 to TRDJ1; 9 bases are shared with TRDD3. The CDR3 runs 19 residues. CDR1 TSWWSYY and CDR2 QGS come from the germline V gene. V shed 3 bases, J shed 1 base, and the junction held 15 bases outside the gene matches. The CDR3 DNA sequence: TGTGCTCTTGGGGAGCTTTCCTTCCGGTACTGGGGGACCACCGATAAACTCATCTTT. Its protein is CALGELSFRYWGTTDKLIF.

Turning to this clone: TCRdb records a much larger clone's protein for this DNA, with a difference at residue 16 that likely arises from a read error; the protein given is the translation of the DNA. The chain employs TRDV1 and TRDJ1; perhaps TRDD3 as D (7 bases). V lost 0 bases and J 0 bases, leaving 35 bases between the germline ends. The V gene's germline CDR1 is TSWWSYY and CDR2 QGS. There are 24 residues in the CDR3. CDR3 nucleotides: TGTGCTCTTGGGGAACTTCTATACCTTCCCGTCGTACTGGGGTCTTTAGATGACACCGATAAACTCATCTTT. As protein: CALGELLYLPVVLGSLDDTDKLIF.

With regard to this clone: This same CDR3 is encoded by further DNA sequences in the sample. The chain recombines TRDV1 with TRDJ3, with TRDD2 matching 9 bases. The CDR3 sequence is 27 residues long. V lost 1 base, J lost 0 bases, and 28 bases stayed unmatched. Per germline, CDR1 TSWWSYY and CDR2 QGS. CDR3 coding DNA: TGTGCTCTTGGGGAACGCTTCACCCTTCCTACTAGCTGGGGAATCCTGAGAAGCTCCTGGGACACCCGACAGATGTTTTTC. This gives the protein CALGERFTLPTSWGILRSSWDTRQMFF.